The TCR beta chain described here comes from a study of vaccination effects on CD4 cells after COVID-19. In the study overall: A couple of convalescent donors provided samples 16 days and one week before vaccination.

Germline assignment: CDR1 SGHRS and CDR2 YFSETQ. This CDR3 is built from 14 residues. V shed 5 bases, J shed 4 bases, and the junction held 6 bases outside the gene matches. This table comes from immunoSEQ multiplex PCR, and its TCRdb copy is limited to in-frame clones, with some not included. Counted here are more than 35,000 clones, 60% to 75% occurring once; the ten biggest clones make up 25% to 40%. Concerning this clone: Its antigen remains unknown.

CD4+ T cells specific for antigen were expanded with viral peptide pools by the ViraFEST assay before sequencing. The authors isolated CD4+ T cells after more than eight days of culture. The person had a PCR-confirmed SARS-CoV-2 infection during March to December 2020. Wells containing a few million PBMC each were cultured with about 9 IU/ml IL-2 and around 10 ug/ml peptides. Findings of the study overall: The study found that post-vaccine spike-reactive clones in convalescents were mainly new vaccine-induced clones. Whether induced by infection or by vaccine, clones showed marked clonal contraction late after vaccination.

This TCR was sampled from a human donor who had a prior SARS-CoV-2 infection. Sequencing was performed on CD4+ T cells from PBMCs cultured with a peptide pool, taken before COVID-19 vaccination. The chain is built from TRBV5-1 and TRBJ2-3; 8 bases agree with TRBD2. In nucleotides, the CDR3 is TGCGCCAGCAGAGGGACTAGGAGCTCAGATACGCAGTATTTT. Translation: CASRGTRSSDTQYF.